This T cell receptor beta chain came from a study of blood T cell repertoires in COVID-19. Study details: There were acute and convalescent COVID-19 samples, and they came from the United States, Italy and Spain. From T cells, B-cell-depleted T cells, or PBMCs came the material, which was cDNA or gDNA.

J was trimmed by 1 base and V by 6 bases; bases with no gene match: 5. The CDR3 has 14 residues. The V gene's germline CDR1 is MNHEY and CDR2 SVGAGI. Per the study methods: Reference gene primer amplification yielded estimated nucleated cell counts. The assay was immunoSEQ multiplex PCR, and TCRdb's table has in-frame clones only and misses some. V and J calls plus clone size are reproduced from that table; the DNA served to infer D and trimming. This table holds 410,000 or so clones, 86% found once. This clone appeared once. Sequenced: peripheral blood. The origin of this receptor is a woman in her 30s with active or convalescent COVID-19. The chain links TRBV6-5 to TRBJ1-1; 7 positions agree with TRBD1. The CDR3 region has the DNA TGTGCCAGCAGAAAAGGGACAGAGAACACTGAAGCTTTCTTT. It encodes CASRKGTENTEAFF.